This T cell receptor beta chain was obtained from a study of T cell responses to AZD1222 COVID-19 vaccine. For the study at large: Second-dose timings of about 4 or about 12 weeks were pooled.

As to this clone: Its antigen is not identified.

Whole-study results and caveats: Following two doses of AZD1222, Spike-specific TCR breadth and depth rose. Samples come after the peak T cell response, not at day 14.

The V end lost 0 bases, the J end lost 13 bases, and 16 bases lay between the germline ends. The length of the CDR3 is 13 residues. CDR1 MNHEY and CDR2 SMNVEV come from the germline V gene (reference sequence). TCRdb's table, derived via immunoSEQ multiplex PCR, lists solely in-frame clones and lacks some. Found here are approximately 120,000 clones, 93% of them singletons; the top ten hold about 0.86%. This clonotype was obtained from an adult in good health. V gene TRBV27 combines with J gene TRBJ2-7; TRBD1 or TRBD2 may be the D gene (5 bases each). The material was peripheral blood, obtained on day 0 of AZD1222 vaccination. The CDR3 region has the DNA TGTGCCAGCAGTTTATCCAAGGGACCTCTAGAATACTTC. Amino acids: CASSLSKGPLEYF.